This T cell receptor beta chain was recovered during a study of blood T cells in healthy people across ages. V lost 1 base and J 3 bases, leaving 10 bases between the germline ends. The CDR3 is made up of 14 amino acids. Germline V gene lookup returns CDR1 SGHRS and CDR2 YFSETQ. This clonotype came up many times. Using a J-beta primer mix together with a sample-barcoded 5' primer, a second PCR was run for about 6 to 12 cycles. Using its own MiXCR run on the 5' RACE reads, TCRdb lists one record per CDR3 protein. This table holds 550,000 to 800,000 distinct CDR3 sequences, around 32% found once. This chain uses TRBV5-1 with TRBJ2-5; D gene uncertain. The source of this sequence is an elderly woman in good health. Sequencing input: blood. This chain's CDR3 is CASSLSGEEETQYF. CDR3 in DNA: TGCGCCAGCAGCTTGTCCGGAGAGGAAGAGACCCAGTACTTC. Using reference TRBV5-1 and TRBJ2-5 for the parts outside the CDR3, the full variable domain is KAGVTQTPRYLIKTRGQQVTLSCSPISGHRSVSWYQQTPGQGLQFLFEYFSETQRNKGNFPGRFSGRQFSNSRSEMNVSTLELGDSALYLCASSLSGEEETQYFGPGTRLLVL.